A single sample gave rise to the 30 T cell receptor beta chains below, sequenced in a study of T cells in women clearing cervical HPV infection. This table comes from immunoSEQ multiplex PCR, and its TCRdb copy is limited to in-frame clones, with some not included. The table for this sample gives over 30,000 clones. Sequences were obtained from blood buffy coat. All receptors derive from a woman between 18 and 70 years old with a cervical HPV16 infection that either progressed to CIN3+ or cleared (not recorded which).

Remarks on this clone: Read coverage stops 3 residues before the CDR3 terminus; the germline J gene supplies the remainder. This chain joins TRBV20-1 and TRBJ2-1; D ambiguous. The CDR3 length is 10 residues. Trimming took 6 bases from V and 8 from J, leaving 8 bases between them. CDR1 DFQATT and CDR2 SNEGSKA come from the germline V gene (reference sequence). The chain's CDR3 is CSARPDEQFF. CDR3 DNA (partial): TGCAGTGCAAGACCAGATGAG.

Worth noting for this clone: The read is 3 residues too short to cover the CDR3 end, so that end is filled in from the germline J gene. This chain uses TRBV18 with TRBJ2-2; possible D gene TRBD2, 7 bases. CDR3 length: 15 amino acids. Per germline, CDR1 KGHSH and CDR2 LQKENI. The covered CDR3 bases are TGTGCCAGCTCACCACGGCCAGGGGACTATGAAAAG. As protein: CASSPRPGDYEK. The entire CDR3 reads CASSPRPGDYEKLFF. Full variable domain (rest looked up from reference TRBV18 and TRBJ2-2): NAGVMQNPRHLVRRRGQEARLRCSPMKGHSHVYWYRQLPEEGLKFMVYLQKENIIDESGMPKERFSAEFPKEGPSILRIQQVVRGDSAAYFCASSPRPGDYEKLFFGEGSRLTVL.

Regarding this clone: The observed sequence ends 3 residues before the CDR3 terminus, with the missing tail filled in from the germline J gene. V and J are TRBV19 and TRBJ2-4; 8 nucleotides line up with TRBD1. This CDR3 is built from 18 residues. Per the germline V gene, CDR1 is LNHDA and CDR2 is SQIVND (reference sequence). The CDR3 is CASSIGTWDRPHNQPQYF. The DNA read from the CDR3 is TGTGCCAGTAGTATAGGGACTTGGGACAGGCCCCACAATCAGCCT.

As regards this clone: The DNA ends 3 residues before the CDR3 does, and the rest of the CDR3 is filled in from the germline J gene. The chain couples TRBV10-3 to TRBJ1-4, with 7 positions matching TRBD1. The CDR3 is 15 amino acids. Germline CDR1 ENHRY, CDR2 SYGVKD. Partial CDR3 DNA: TGTGCCATCAGTGAGTCGAGTGGGACAGTTAACAAA. It yields the protein CAISESSGTVNK. The full CDR3 sequence reads CAISESSGTVNKLFF.

The covered CDR3 bases are TGTGCCAGCTCACTAAATCCCGGGACAGCTGCCTACGAG. It is translated as CASSLNPGTAAYE. The entire CDR3 protein is CASSLNPGTAAYEQYF. The V gene is TRBV18, the J gene TRBJ2-7; 7 bases map to TRBD1. The read terminates 3 residues ahead of where the CDR3 ends, so the germline J gene completes it. The CDR3 covers 16 residues. V lost 4 bases and J lost 2; bases outside the gene matches: 11. Per the germline V gene, CDR1 is KGHSH and CDR2 is LQKENI.

To note about this clone: The CDR3 is cut off 3 residues early in the read; its end comes from the germline J gene. This chain links TRBV30 with TRBJ2-3; 7 nucleotides line up with TRBD2. This CDR3 has 13 residues. Germline CDR1 GTSNPN, CDR2 SVGIG (reference sequence). Here the CDR3 reads CAWSRGTKETQYF. The covered CDR3 bases are TGTGCCTGGTCTAGAGGGACTAAAGAGACG.

Comments on this clone: The CDR3 extends 3 residues past the end of the read, so its final part is completed from the germline J gene. This chain connects TRBV29-1 to TRBJ2-7, with 8 bases fitting TRBD1. V dropped 3 bases and J dropped 2; count of bases not matched to a gene: 12. CDR3 length: 16 residues. Germline CDR1 is SQVTM and CDR2 is ANQGSEA. CDR3 bases read: TGCAGCGTTGACCTCGTAAGTGGACAGGGCGCCTACGAG. Amino acids: CSVDLVSGQGAYE. The entire CDR3 sequence reads CSVDLVSGQGAYEQYF.

Incomplete CDR3 DNA: TGTGCCAGCTCAGCAGGGTCAGGGGAGACC. Its protein product is CASSAGSGET. In full, the CDR3 is CASSAGSGETAFF. V and J are TRBV18 and TRBJ1-1, with D perhaps matching TRBD1 (6 bases). The CDR3 extends 3 residues past the end of the read, so its final part is completed from the germline J gene. CDR3 length: 13 residues. Germline lookup yields CDR1 KGHSH and CDR2 LQKENI.

The DNA read from the CDR3 is TGTGCCAGTCTCGCGGGGTTCAATCAGCCG. Its translation: CASLAGFNQP. The whole CDR3 reads CASLAGFNQPQYF. V is TRBV19 and J is TRBJ2-3; perhaps TRBD2 as D (6 bases). The CDR3 extends 3 residues past the end of the read, so its final part is completed from the germline J gene. Per the germline V gene, CDR1 is LNHDA and CDR2 is SQIVND (reference sequence). The CDR3 totals 13 residues.

About this clone: The observed sequence ends 3 residues before the CDR3 terminus, with the missing tail filled in from the germline J gene. V gene TRBV19 combines with J gene TRBJ1-4, with no clear D. V gave up 3 bases and J gave up 5 bases, with 10 bases separating them. Looked up from germline, CDR1 is LNHDA and CDR2 is SQIVND (reference sequence). The CDR3 runs to 14 residues. The CDR3 loop reads CASSIRQGNEKLFF. The CDR3 bases that were read are TGTGCCAGTAGTATCCGGCAAGGGAATGAAAAA. The full variable domain, rest sourced from reference TRBV19 and TRBJ1-4, is DGGITQSPKYLFRKEGQNVTLSCEQNLNHDAMYWYRQDPGQGLRLIYYSQIVNDFQKGDIAEGYSVSREKKESFPLTVTSAQKNPTAFYLCASSIRQGNEKLFFGSGTQLSVL.

Details on this clone: The CDR3 end is not reached by the read, which stops 3 residues before it; the germline J gene fills it in. The J gene is TRBJ2-1, the V gene TRBV12-3 or TRBV12-4; tentatively, D is TRBD1 or TRBD2 (5 bases each). V lost 5 bases and J lost 9, with 14 bases in between. The CDR3 loop spans 13 amino acids. The covered CDR3 bases are TGTGCCAGCAGTGCCGGCAGGGAGTTTGAG. Translating gives CASSAGREFE. The entire CDR3 sequence reads CASSAGREFEQFF.

Concerning this clone: The observed sequence ends 3 residues before the CDR3 terminus, with the missing tail filled in from the germline J gene. V is TRBV19 and J is TRBJ1-1, with TRBD1 matching over 7 bases. The germline V gene encodes CDR1 LNHDA and CDR2 SQIVND (reference sequence). This CDR3 is 15 amino acids long. Trimming at V came to 6 bases and at J to 3 bases, leaving 10 bases not matched to a gene. This CDR3 is CASRTRTGADTEAFF. The sequenced part of the CDR3 DNA is TGTGCCAGTAGGACCAGGACAGGCGCCGACACTGAA.

CDR3 in amino acids: CASSWGGTGAETQYF. The CDR3 DNA, read in part, is TGTGCCAGCAGCTGGGGAGGGACTGGGGCAGAGACC. The chain uses TRBV5-6 and TRBJ2-5; 7 positions agree with TRBD2. The read finishes 3 residues shy of the CDR3 end, and the germline J gene is used to complete it. CDR1 is SGHDT, CDR2 YYEEEE, per germline. V trimming: 3 bases; J trimming: 4 bases; junction bases outside the gene matches: 9. The CDR3 runs to 15 residues. The whole variable domain, remainder taken from reference TRBV5-6 and TRBJ2-5, is DAGVTQSPTHLIKTRGQQVTLRCSPKSGHDTVSWYQQALGQGPQFIFQYYEEEERQRGNFPDRFSGHQFPNYSSELNVNALLLGDSALYLCASSWGGTGAETQYFGPGTRLLVL.

CDR3 bases read: TGCAGTGCTAGTTCCGGACAGGGTCCCGAA. It yields the protein CSASSGQGPE. The CDR3 reads in full as CSASSGQGPEAFF. V is TRBV20-1 and J is TRBJ1-1, with 8 positions matching TRBD1. The CDR3 end is not reached by the read, which stops 3 residues before it; the germline J gene fills it in. Germline lookup yields CDR1 DFQATT and CDR2 SNEGSKA (reference sequence). CDR3 length: 13 amino acids.

A note on this clone: The read comes to an end 3 residues before the CDR3 does, leaving the germline J gene to fill in the end. The rearrangement joins TRBV20-1 to TRBJ2-1; D may be TRBD2 (7 bases). The CDR3 is made up of 14 amino acids. CDR1 and CDR2 (germline): DFQATT, SNEGSKA (reference sequence). V lost 0 bases to trimming and J lost 8 bases, with 14 bases between them. CDR3 DNA, as far as it was read: TGCAGTGCTAGAGAGCGGGGGCCCCAGGATGAG. This translates into CSARERGPQDE. The whole CDR3 region reads CSARERGPQDEQFF.

About this clone itself: The CDR3 end is not reached by the read, which stops 3 residues before it; the germline J gene fills it in. The chain carries TRBV6-2 or TRBV6-3 and TRBJ1-4; tentatively, D is TRBD1 (5 bases). CDR3 length equals 14 residues. Trimming took 0 bases from V and 5 from J, leaving 7 bases between them. Germline V CDR1 and CDR2: MNHEY, SVGEGT. The covered CDR3 bases are TGTGCCAGCAGTTACTCACGACAGAATGAAAAA. This gives the protein CASSYSRQNEK. The whole CDR3 sequence reads CASSYSRQNEKLFF.

Concerning this clone itself: With the read ending 3 residues before the CDR3 end, the germline J gene is used to fill in that end. This chain links TRBV5-6 with TRBJ1-1; D unclear. This CDR3 is 13 amino acids long. Germline values: CDR1 SGHDT, CDR2 YYEEEE. Trimming removed 2 bases from V and 7 bases from J, with 12 bases in between. This CDR3 is CASSLGLEGEAFF. CDR3 DNA (partial): TGTGCCAGCAGCTTAGGCTTGGAGGGTGAA.

Points on this clone: The missing CDR3 end, 3 residues past where the read stops, is filled in from the germline J gene. This chain links TRBV7-9 with TRBJ2-5; TRBD2 matches at 11 bases. Germline V CDR1 and CDR2: SEHNR, FQNEAQ (reference sequence). With 5 bases clipped from V and 1 base from J, the junction kept 3 bases outside the gene matches. The CDR3 sequence is 15 residues long. CDR3 DNA (partial): TGTGCCAGCAGCCTTAGCGGGGGGGTCCAAGAGACC. This sequence encodes CASSLSGGVQET. The whole CDR3 protein reads CASSLSGGVQETQYF.

On this clone: The CDR3 is cut off 3 residues early in the read; its end comes from the germline J gene. The V and J genes are TRBV6-2 or TRBV6-3 and TRBJ2-4; unclear D gene. The germline V gene has CDR1 MNHEY and CDR2 SVGEGT. There are 14 residues in the CDR3. This chain's CDR3 is CASTQDGANYGQYF. The CDR3 bases that were read are TGTGCCAGCACTCAAGACGGCGCTAACTATGGT.

Remarks on this clone: The CDR3 end lies 3 residues beyond the end of the read and is filled in from the germline J gene. This chain joins TRBV7-6 and TRBJ2-1; TRBD2 matches 12 bases. The CDR3 is 16 amino acids. The ends lost 3 bases at V and 9 bases at J; junction bases unmatched: 9. Germline V gives CDR1 SGHVS, CDR2 FNYEAQ. CDR3 DNA, as far as it was read: TGTGCCAGCAGCTTTCAGCTAGCGGGGGGGTACGGTGAG. Its protein product is CASSFQLAGGYGE. In full, the CDR3 is CASSFQLAGGYGEQFF.

Concerning this clone: The sequence runs out 3 residues before the end of the CDR3; the remainder is reconstructed from the germline J gene. V is TRBV20-1 and J is TRBJ2-3, with TRBD2 matching over 13 bases. Germline CDR1 and CDR2: DFQATT and SNEGSKA (reference sequence). The CDR3 has 15 residues. The CDR3 bases that were read are TGCAGTGCCCCTTCCAGGACTAGCGGGGGAGAGACG. Protein sequence: CSAPSRTSGGET. The whole CDR3 is CSAPSRTSGGETQYF.

Turning to this clone: Sequencing ends 3 residues short of the CDR3 end; the germline J gene provides the rest. This chain joins TRBV20-1 and TRBJ2-7; 9 bases match TRBD2. The CDR3 runs to 17 residues. Germline CDR1 is DFQATT and CDR2 is SNEGSKA (reference sequence). V shed 0 bases and J 5 bases; nucleotides not matched to a gene: 14. CDR3 region: CSARDPDRSGGPNEQYF. The CDR3 bases that were read are TGCAGTGCTAGAGACCCAGATCGTAGCGGGGGACCGAACGAG.

Concerning this clone itself: The observed sequence ends 3 residues before the CDR3 terminus, with the missing tail filled in from the germline J gene. The rearrangement uses TRBV7-2 and TRBJ2-5; D not certain. The V end lost 2 bases, the J end lost 0 bases, and 7 bases lay between the germline ends. Germline V gene data show CDR1 as SGHTA and CDR2 as FQGNSA. This CDR3 spans 14 amino acids. Here the CDR3 reads CASSLYGYQETQYF. The covered CDR3 bases are TGTGCCAGCAGCTTATACGGGTACCAAGAGACC. The full variable domain, its missing parts supplied by reference TRBV7-2 and TRBJ2-5, is GAGVSQSPSNKVTEKGKDVELRCDPISGHTALYWYRQSLGQGLEFLIYFQGNSAPDKSGLPSDRFSAERTGGSVSTLTIQRTQQEDSAVYLCASSLYGYQETQYFGPGTRLLVL.

Comments on this clone: The read ends 3 residues before the CDR3 terminus; that terminus is restored from the germline J gene. J is TRBJ2-3 and V is TRBV5-1; TRBD2 aligns across 9 bases. This CDR3 contains 16 residues. Germline loops: CDR1 SGHRS, CDR2 YFSETQ. After removal of 1 base from V and 2 bases from J, the junction contained 5 bases not matched to a gene. Here the CDR3 reads CASSLFSGGPTDTQYF. CDR3 bases read: TGCGCCAGCAGCTTGTTTAGCGGGGGCCCCACAGATACG.

A word on this clone: The CDR3 goes on 3 residues after the read ends, and that part is filled in from the germline J gene. The chain couples TRBV5-4 to TRBJ1-2; D perhaps matches TRBD1 (6 bases). Germline CDR1 is SGHNT and CDR2 is YYREEE (reference sequence). CDR3 length equals 13 residues. The CDR3 region is CASRGQNLETYTF. The part of the CDR3 DNA that was read is TGTGCCAGCAGAGGACAGAATTTGGAGACC.

Notes on this clone: The read finishes 3 residues shy of the CDR3 end, and the germline J gene is used to complete it. The gene calls are TRBV23-1 and TRBJ1-4; TRBD1 aligns across 7 bases. TRBV23-1 falls under the ORF class, with uncertain function. This CDR3 spans 15 amino acids. CDR3 sequence reads: CASSHSPLDRTKLFF. Incomplete CDR3 DNA: TGCGCCAGCAGTCATTCGCCGTTGGACAGGACCAAA.

As for this clone: The CDR3 end lies 3 residues beyond the end of the read and is filled in from the germline J gene. J is TRBJ2-1 and V is TRBV7-8; D possibly corresponds to TRBD2 (6 bases). Looked up from germline, CDR1 is SGHVS and CDR2 is FQNEAQ. The CDR3 has 14 amino acids. The ends were cut back, 5 bases at V and 4 bases at J, with 12 bases in the middle. The CDR3 here is CASSARDSYNEQFF. The sequenced CDR3 bases are TGTGCCAGCAGCGCCCGGGACTCTTACAATGAG.

As to this clone: The read halts 3 residues ahead of the CDR3 end, with the missing end drawn from the germline J gene. The chain uses TRBV7-6 and TRBJ1-4; D is unclear. The CDR3 contains 15 residues. Germline lookup yields CDR1 SGHVS and CDR2 FNYEAQ. The chain's CDR3 is CASSLGQASSSPLFF. The CDR3 DNA, read in part, is TGTGCCAGCAGCTTAGGTCAGGCATCGAGTTCACCA.

CDR3 DNA (partial): TGCGCCAGCAGCCCCGGCGGGATCCAAGAGACC. Amino acid sequence: CASSPGGIQET. The complete CDR3 protein is CASSPGGIQETQYF. V is TRBV5-1 and J is TRBJ2-5, with D tentatively TRBD2 (6 bases). The CDR3 extends 3 residues past the end of the read, so its final part is completed from the germline J gene. The CDR3 spans 14 residues. With 4 bases removed from V and 1 base from J, the gap between germline ends came to 11 bases. CDR1 is SGHRS and CDR2 is YFSETQ in the germline V gene. The variable domain in full, completed from reference TRBV5-1 and TRBJ2-5, reads KAGVTQTPRYLIKTRGQQVTLSCSPISGHRSVSWYQQTPGQGLQFLFEYFSETQRNKGNFPGRFSGRQFSNSRSEMNVSTLELGDSALYLCASSPGGIQETQYFGPGTRLLVL.

Turning to this clone: The read is 3 residues too short to cover the CDR3 end, so that end is filled in from the germline J gene. The chain employs TRBV5-5 and TRBJ2-1; 9 bases are shared with TRBD1. This CDR3 is 15 amino acids long. The V gene's germline CDR1 is SGHKS and CDR2 YYEKEE (reference sequence). V lost 3 bases and J lost 4; bases outside the gene matches: 5. CDR3 residues: CASSSTGGKYNEQFF. The part of the CDR3 DNA that was read is TGTGCCAGCAGCTCAACAGGGGGCAAGTACAATGAG. The entire variable domain, with the rest obtained from reference TRBV5-5 and TRBJ2-1, is as follows: DAGVTQSPTHLIKTRGQQVTLRCSPISGHKSVSWYQQVLGQGPQFIFQYYEKEERGRGNFPDRFSARQFPNYSSELNVNALLLGDSALYLCASSSTGGKYNEQFFGPGTRLTVL.